The rows below give T cell receptor beta chains drawn from one sample of a study of cytomegalovirus exposure and HLA in healthy donors. Sequenced by immunoSEQ multiplex PCR; TCRdb stores in-frame clones only, minus some. This sample contains under 70,000 clones. The specimen sequenced was PBMCs. Receptors were obtained from a female donor in good health and CMV-seropositive. The CDR3 runs from the conserved cysteine through the conserved F or W. The D gene is left open where the match is weak.

J gene: TRBJ2-7
D gene: .
V gene: TRBV28
CDR3 DNA: TGTGCCAGCAGTTTGGGGGGATGGGCTAGCTCCTACGAGCAGTACTTC
CDR3 protein: CASSLGGWASSYEQYF

J gene: TRBJ1-5
D gene: .
V gene: TRBV29-1
CDR3 DNA: TGCAGCGTTGAAGGCCGGGTCCTGCTCAATCAGCACCAGCATTTT
CDR3 protein: CSVEGRVLLNQHQHF

J gene: TRBJ2-3
D gene: .
V gene: TRBV5-1
CDR3 DNA: TGCGCCAGCAGCTCGCAGGTTGTCACAGATACGCAGTATTTT
CDR3 protein: CASSSQVVTDTQYF

J gene: TRBJ2-3
D gene: TRBD1
V gene: TRBV30
CDR3 DNA: TGTGCCTGGACCCTTGTCCCGGGACAGGGGAGGGATACGCAGTATTTT
CDR3 protein: CAWTLVPGQGRDTQYF

J gene: TRBJ2-3
D gene: .
V gene: TRBV2
CDR3 DNA: TGTGCCAGCAATCGGGAAGATACGCAGTATTTT
CDR3 protein: CASNREDTQYF

J gene: TRBJ1-2
D gene: .
V gene: TRBV10-3
CDR3 DNA: TGTGCCATCAGTGAAACGGGGACTAACTATGGCTACACCTTC
CDR3 protein: CAISETGTNYGYTF

J gene: TRBJ1-4
D gene: TRBD1
V gene: TRBV4-1
CDR3 DNA: TGCGCCAGCAGCCGCGGTTTGGAGACAGGGGGTGAAAAACTGTTTTTT
CDR3 protein: CASSRGLETGGEKLFF

J gene: TRBJ1-2
D gene: .
V gene: TRBV25-1
CDR3 DNA: TGTGCCAGCAGTGAATACCGGCCGGGTAAAGGCTACACCTTC
CDR3 protein: CASSEYRPGKGYTF

J gene: TRBJ2-5
D gene: .
V gene: TRBV18
CDR3 DNA: TGTGCCAGCTCACCACCGAGTCGGGGTCTGGAGACCCAGTACTTC
CDR3 protein: CASSPPSRGLETQYF

J gene: TRBJ1-3
D gene: .
V gene: TRBV6-5
CDR3 DNA: TGTGCCAGCAGTTACTCACAGGAGAACTCTGGAAACACCATATATTTT
CDR3 protein: CASSYSQENSGNTIYF

J gene: TRBJ2-2
D gene: TRBD1
V gene: TRBV28
CDR3 DNA: TGTGCCAGCAGTCCCCTTGACTATAACAGGGGATCGGACACCGGGGAGCTGTTTTTT
CDR3 protein: CASSPLDYNRGSDTGELFF

J gene: TRBJ1-2
D gene: TRBD1
V gene: TRBV6-6
CDR3 DNA: TGTGCCAGCAGTTATACAGGGGAGACTGATTATGGCTACACCTTC
CDR3 protein: CASSYTGETDYGYTF

J gene: TRBJ2-6
D gene: .
V gene: TRBV28
CDR3 DNA: TGTGCCAGCAGTTTACCCGGGTCCAACGTCCTGACTTTC
CDR3 protein: CASSLPGSNVLTF

J gene: TRBJ2-1
D gene: .
V gene: TRBV7-6
CDR3 DNA: TGTGCCAGCAGCCCCTTGGGCAGAACCTACAATGAGCAGTTCTTC
CDR3 protein: CASSPLGRTYNEQFF

J gene: TRBJ1-1
D gene: TRBD1
V gene: TRBV13
CDR3 DNA: TGTGCCAGCAGCCCCGGACAGGGAGGCACTGAAGCTTTCTTT
CDR3 protein: CASSPGQGGTEAFF

J gene: TRBJ2-6
D gene: TRBD1
V gene: TRBV30
CDR3 DNA: TGTGCCTGGAGTCGACAGGGGGCGCATAGTGGGGCCAACGTCCTGACTTTC
CDR3 protein: CAWSRQGAHSGANVLTF

J gene: TRBJ1-1
D gene: TRBD1
V gene: TRBV18
CDR3 DNA: TGTGCCAGCTCACCGGGGACAGGGGTCTCTGAAGCTTTCTTT
CDR3 protein: CASSPGTGVSEAFF

J gene: TRBJ1-5
D gene: .
V gene: TRBV28
CDR3 DNA: TGTGCCAGCAGTTTATTGGGGGGGGACCATCAGCCCCAGCATTTT
CDR3 protein: CASSLLGGDHQPQHF

J gene: TRBJ2-1
D gene: .
V gene: TRBV5-1
CDR3 DNA: TGCGCCAGCAGCTTGCTTGGGGGGTCCTACAATGAGCAGTTCTTC
CDR3 protein: CASSLLGGSYNEQFF

J gene: TRBJ1-5
D gene: .
V gene: TRBV6-5
CDR3 DNA: TGTGCCAGCAGTCTCCAGGCTAGCAATCAGCCCCAGCATTTT
CDR3 protein: CASSLQASNQPQHF

J gene: TRBJ2-7
D gene: .
V gene: TRBV6-5
CDR3 DNA: TGTGCCAGCACTCCTACGAGTCGGTCGGGCTACGAGCAGTACTTC
CDR3 protein: CASTPTSRSGYEQYF

J gene: TRBJ1-1
D gene: .
V gene: TRBV29-1
CDR3 DNA: TGCAGCGCTTTGACAGGACAGAACACTGAAGCTTTCTTT
CDR3 protein: CSALTGQNTEAFF